This entry lists 7 T cell receptor beta chains sequenced from one sample in a study of OX40 agonist ivuxolimab in advanced cancers. The method was immunoSEQ multiplex PCR; TCRdb's version includes in-frame clones alone and lacks a portion of them. The sample holds over 40,000 clones, less than 90% seen once. The source material was CD4+ or CD8+ T cells sorted from blood, sampled in a trial of the OX40 agonist ivuxolimab. The receptors shown here come from an adult with an advanced solid tumor such as melanoma, head and neck, liver or kidney cancer.

The rearrangement links TRBV28 to TRBJ2-1; 8 bases map to TRBD1. Germline V gene sequence: CDR1 MDHEN, CDR2 SYDVKM. The CDR3 spans 16 residues. With 5 bases clipped from V and 8 bases from J, the junction kept 14 bases outside the gene matches. CDR3 amino acids: CASSPGTGPRRDEQFF. Written as DNA, the CDR3 is TGTGCCAGCAGTCCCGGGACAGGTCCCAGGAGGGATGAGCAGTTCTTC.

The chain has TRBV28 and TRBJ1-1; possibly TRBD1 for D (5 bases). The CDR3 is 16 amino acids. V dropped 4 bases and J dropped 1 base, with 16 bases sitting between them. Germline CDR1 and CDR2: MDHEN and SYDVKM. Written as DNA, the CDR3 is TGTGCCAGCAGTTCTCTCCGAGGGACGGGGAACACTGAAGCTTTCTTT. It is translated as CASSSLRGTGNTEAFF. The entire variable domain, with the rest obtained from reference TRBV28 and TRBJ1-1, is as follows: DVKVTQSSRYLVKRTGEKVFLECVQDMDHENMFWYRQDPGLGLRLIYFSYDVKMKEKGDIPEGYSVSREKKERFSLILESASTNQTSMYLCASSSLRGTGNTEAFFGQGTRLTVV.

The rearrangement uses TRBV7-9 and TRBJ1-1; 7 nucleotides agree with TRBD1. Germline CDR1 reads SEHNR; CDR2 reads FQNEAQ (reference sequence). Trimming at V came to 5 bases and at J to 1 base, leaving 7 bases not matched to a gene. The CDR3 has 15 residues. The CDR3 is CASSNYRQGNTEAFF. The CDR3 DNA is TGTGCCAGCAGCAACTACCGACAGGGGAACACTGAAGCTTTCTTT.

The chain has TRBV29-1 and TRBJ1-2; tentatively, D is TRBD1 (6 bases). This CDR3 spans 13 amino acids. Trimming took off 3 bases at V and 8 bases at J, with 16 bases between the two ends. Germline CDR1 reads SQVTM; CDR2 reads ANQGSEA. CDR3 coding DNA: TGCAGCGTTGATCTACCAGGGGACCGCGGCTACACCTTC. It codes for CSVDLPGDRGYTF.

The CDR3 nucleotides are TGTGCCTGGAGTAGGGAAGGGGCTCTGACTTTC. As protein: CAWSREGALTF. The chain joins TRBV30 to TRBJ2-6, with a weak D call TRBD1 (5 bases). V was cut by 2 bases and J by 16 bases, with 12 bases left in between. CDR1 GTSNPN and CDR2 SVGIG come from the germline V gene (reference sequence). The CDR3 has 11 residues.

This chain joins TRBV11-3 and TRBJ1-1; D unresolved. Germline V CDR1 and CDR2: SGHNT, YENEEA. The CDR3 is made up of 13 amino acids. V lost 4 bases and J 3 bases, leaving 9 bases between the germline ends. CDR3 in amino acids: CASSSKPYTEAFF. The CDR3 region has the DNA TGTGCCAGCAGCTCAAAACCTTACACTGAAGCTTTCTTT.

There are a few counts of this clone. V usage is TRBV27 and J usage is TRBJ1-1; TRBD1 might be the D (5 bases). With 3 bases removed from V and 0 bases from J, the gap between germline ends came to 8 bases. The CDR3 is 14 amino acids. Germline CDR1 and CDR2: MNHEY and SMNVEV (reference sequence). CDR3 DNA: TGTGCCAGCAGTTTGCAGGGAATGAACACTGAAGCTTTCTTT. Its translation: CASSLQGMNTEAFF.